This T cell receptor (beta chain) was documented in a study of breast tumors, draining lymph nodes, adjacent tissues. Regarding the study as a whole: The lymph node origin of tumor T cells was framed as consistent with a hypothesis, not demonstrated. Tumor repertoires ranked between lymph nodes and nontumor tissue in diversity, with V and J gene preferences. Luminal-like breast cancer showed significantly higher tumor–nontumor repertoire similarity than basal-like.

Breast cancer patients provided tissue from their axillary draining lymph nodes. The CDR3 sequence is 14 residues long. Germline loops: CDR1 MNHNS, CDR2 SASEGT. Trimming took 9 bases from V and 0 from J, leaving 12 bases between them. This clonotype was counted many times. No antigen is known for it. Each CDR3 protein is one row after TCRdb ran MiXCR on the multiplex PCR reads. Of 83,000 or so distinct CDR3 sequences listed, about 20% were seen once; the top ten hold 2% to 3%. The source of this sequence is a female donor with breast cancer. Some clones in this sample may be carry-over from other donors' samples. Sequencing used axillary lymph node tissue. The V call is TRBV6-1, the J call TRBJ1-5; D may be TRBD1 (6 bases). This chain's CDR3 is CASWTVYSNQPQHF. The CDR3 nucleotides read TGTGCCAGTTGGACAGTTTATAGCAATCAGCCCCAGCATTTT.